The clone carrying this T cell receptor beta chain was detected only a few times. The antigen remains unidentified. The TCR beta CDR3 region was amplified by multiplex PCR employing 32 V and 13 J primers. TCRdb independently ran MiXCR on the multiplex PCR reads; one entry per CDR3 protein. The sample holds 20,000 or so distinct CDR3 sequences; roughly 30% are singletons and the top ten take 3.7%. The record originates from a study of immune heterogeneity within non-small cell lung tumors. The overall study: Tumors were classified as 4 squamous cell carcinomas, roughly 10 non-squamous carcinomas and 1 not otherwise specified.

Bulk tumor genomic DNA was the template, and each sample received roughly 590 ng. Surgical sampling yielded several biopsies per primary tumor (spaced far apart). Patients with untreated, newly diagnosed non-small cell lung cancer underwent curative surgery. The donor pool consisted of newly diagnosed non-small cell lung cancer patients who were having surgery with curative intent. Study observations and caveats: Site-unique high-frequency clones occurred alongside identical dominant CDR3 beta clonotypes that recurred across tumor sites within a patient. A moderate but significant correlation was observed between local T-cell clonality and local tumor mutational burden (R about 0.34).

V lost 5 bases and J 3 bases, leaving 17 bases between the germline ends. Germline CDR1 reads SGHAT; CDR2 reads FQDESV (reference sequence). The CDR3 contains 15 residues. Sequences were obtained from lung tumor tissue. The sequence was obtained from a man aged 35-49 years with non-small cell lung cancer. V gene TRBV11-1 combines with J gene TRBJ2-7, with D tentatively TRBD1 (6 bases). CDR3 bases: TGTGCCAGCAGCAACGCCCGGGACAAGTACTACGAGCAGTACTTC. Its translation: CASSNARDKYYEQYF.